The 8 T cell receptor beta chains reported below all come from one sample, sequenced in a study of shared clonotypes between healthy human individuals. Only in-frame clones appear in the TCRdb table, and some are missing; sequencing was by immunoSEQ multiplex PCR. The table lists 550,000 to 750,000 clones, nearly 97% of them singletons, with 0.095% to 0.12% in the top ten. Naive-designated CD8 cells lacked CD45RO, were positively enriched for CCR7, and omitted terminally differentiated effector memory CD45RA+ cells. What was sequenced was naive CD8+ T cells sorted from blood. The receptors come from a woman aged 30 to 39 in good health.

The chain couples TRBV7-9 to TRBJ2-7; no reliable D call. The CDR3 runs to 17 residues. Per the germline V gene, CDR1 is SEHNR and CDR2 is FQNEAQ (reference sequence). Trimming stripped 3 bases from V and 3 bases from J, with 21 bases between. The CDR3 sequence is CASSFRVGLETYYEQYF. CDR3 coding DNA: TGTGCCAGCAGCTTTAGGGTAGGATTAGAGACCTACTACGAGCAGTACTTC.

The chain combines TRBV28 with TRBJ2-7; D not certain. The germline CDR1 and CDR2 sequences are MDHEN and SYDVKM. Trimming cost V 6 bases and J 4 bases, with 10 bases left between them. The CDR3 loop spans 12 amino acids. CDR3 loop: CASRAVKYEQYF. The CDR3 region has the DNA TGTGCCAGCAGGGCAGTAAAATACGAGCAGTACTTC.

The V call is TRBV16, the J call TRBJ2-1, with 11 bases lining up with TRBD2. Germline trimming cut 0 bases from V and 1 base from J; bases unmatched to any gene: 5. The CDR3 consists of 18 residues. Germline V lookup: CDR1 KGHSY, CDR2 FQNENV. The CDR3 protein is CASSQSGLAAVSYNEQFF. CDR3 DNA sequence: TGTGCCAGCAGCCAATCGGGACTAGCGGCAGTATCCTACAATGAGCAGTTCTTC.

Written as DNA, the CDR3 is TGTGCCAGCAGCTCCTCCGGGACAGGGAAGGAGTACGAGCAGTACTTC. As protein: CASSSSGTGKEYEQYF. The chain employs TRBV7-9 and TRBJ2-7; 9 bases are shared with TRBD1. The ends lost 4 bases at V and 4 bases at J; junction bases unmatched: 11. Germline CDR1 SEHNR, CDR2 FQNEAQ (reference sequence). The CDR3 runs 16 residues.

The chain couples TRBV4-2 to TRBJ2-7; D gene uncertain. Germline V gene data show CDR1 as LGHNA and CDR2 as YNFKEQ. CDR3 length: 14 amino acids. V was clipped by 0 bases and J by 1 base, with 7 bases between them. Here the CDR3 reads CASSQDRVSYEQYF. Written as DNA, the CDR3 is TGTGCCAGCAGCCAAGATCGAGTTTCCTACGAGCAGTACTTC.

V and J are TRBV5-6 and TRBJ2-1; a possible D gene is TRBD2 (6 bases). The germline CDR1 and CDR2 sequences are SGHDT and YYEEEE. The CDR3 has 15 residues. Trimming took off 3 bases at V and 3 bases at J, with 13 bases between the two ends. In DNA, the CDR3 is TGTGCCAGCAGCTCACCTAGCGCTCACTACAATGAGCAGTTCTTC. Amino acids: CASSSPSAHYNEQFF.

The chain joins TRBV27 to TRBJ1-1, with a weak D call TRBD1 (5 bases). The CDR3 covers 14 residues. V was clipped by 8 bases and J by 0 bases, with 13 bases between them. Germline CDR1 MNHEY, CDR2 SMNVEV (reference sequence). The DNA for the CDR3 is TGTGCCAGCGCGCTCGGGACGGTGAACACTGAAGCTTTCTTT. Translating gives CASALGTVNTEAFF.

The V gene is TRBV7-9, the J gene TRBJ2-7; D is undetermined. There are 12 residues in the CDR3. CDR1 and CDR2 (germline): SEHNR, FQNEAQ (reference sequence). Trimming removed 5 bases at V and 2 bases at J, with 7 bases between. The CDR3 region has the DNA TGTGCCAGCAGCAAGAGCCCCTACGAGCAGTACTTC. Encoded protein: CASSKSPYEQYF.